The present entry profiles one T cell receptor beta chain with its context. The antigen remains undetermined. Noted time point: cycle 4 day 1 (C4D1), after more than five weeks of nivolumab. Each patient experienced a relapse that followed autologous stem cell transplantation, and brentuximab vedotin exposure varied. Complete response, partial response or progressive disease was each patient's best response. Libraries were prepared by immunoSEQ multiplex PCR; TCRdb keeps only in-frame clonotypes and omits some of them. The sample records tens of thousands of clones, 78% being singletons. The CDR3 loop spans 14 amino acids. V shed 6 bases and J shed 7 bases, with 15 bases lying between them. Germline V gives CDR1 MNHNY, CDR2 SVGAGI (reference sequence). This entry comes from a study of PD-1 blockade in classical Hodgkin lymphoma. Study findings and constraints: Before treatment, TCR diversity in newly diagnosed patients was reportedly lower than in healthy donors.

Source: peripheral blood mononuclear cells (PBMCs), taken before the fourth cycle of nivolumab. This TCR came from a human donor with classical Hodgkin lymphoma. This chain connects TRBV6-6 to TRBJ2-2, with D tentatively TRBD1 or TRBD2 (5 bases each). The CDR3: CASSPPIGGGELFF. In nucleotides, the CDR3 is TGTGCCAGCAGCCCACCAATTGGGGGCGGGGAGCTGTTTTTT.